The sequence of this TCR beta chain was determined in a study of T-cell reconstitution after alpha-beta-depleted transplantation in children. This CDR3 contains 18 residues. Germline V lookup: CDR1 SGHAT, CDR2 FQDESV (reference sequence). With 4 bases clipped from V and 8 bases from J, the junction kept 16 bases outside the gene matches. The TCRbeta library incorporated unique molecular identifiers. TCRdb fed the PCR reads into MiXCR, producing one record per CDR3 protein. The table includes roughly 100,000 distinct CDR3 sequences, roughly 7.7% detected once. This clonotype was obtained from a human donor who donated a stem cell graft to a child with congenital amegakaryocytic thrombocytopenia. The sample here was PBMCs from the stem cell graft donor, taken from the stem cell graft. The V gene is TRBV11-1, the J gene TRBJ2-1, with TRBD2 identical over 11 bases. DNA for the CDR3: TGTGCCAGCAGCTCGGGAGGATCTAGCGGGAGGTTTGGGGATGAGCAGTTCTTC. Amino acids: CASSSGGSSGRFGDEQFF. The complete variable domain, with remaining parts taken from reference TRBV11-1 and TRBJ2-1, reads EAEVAQSPRYKITEKSQAVAFWCDPISGHATLYWYRQILGQGPELLVQFQDESVVDDSQLPKDRFSAERLKGVDSTLKIQPAELGDSAMYLCASSSGGSSGRFGDEQFFGPGTRLTVL.